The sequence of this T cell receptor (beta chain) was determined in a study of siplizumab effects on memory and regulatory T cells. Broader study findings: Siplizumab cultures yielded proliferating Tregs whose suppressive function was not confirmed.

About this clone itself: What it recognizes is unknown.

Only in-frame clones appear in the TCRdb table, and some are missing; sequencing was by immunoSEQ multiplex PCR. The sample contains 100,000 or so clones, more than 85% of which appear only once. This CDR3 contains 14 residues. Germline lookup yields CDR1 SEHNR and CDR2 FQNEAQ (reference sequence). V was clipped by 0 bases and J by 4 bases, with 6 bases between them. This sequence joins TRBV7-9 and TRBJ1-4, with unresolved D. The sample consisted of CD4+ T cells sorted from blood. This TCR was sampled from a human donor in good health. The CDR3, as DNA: TGTGCCAGCAGCTTAGCAGGGCTTAATGAAAAACTGTTTTTT. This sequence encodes CASSLAGLNEKLFF. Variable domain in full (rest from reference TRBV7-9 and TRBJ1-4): DTGVSQNPRHKITKRGQNVTFRCDPISEHNRLYWYRQTLGQGPEFLTYFQNEAQLEKSRLLSDRFSAERPKGSFSTLEIQRTEQGDSAMYLCASSLAGLNEKLFFGSGTQLSVL.